This T cell receptor (beta chain) was recorded in a study of OX40 agonist ivuxolimab in advanced cancers. General study points: CD8+ T cells (on average) carried more expanded clones than CD4+ T cells. Normalized T-cell clonal expansion was also low in a subset of nonresponders. By week 6 at 0.1 to 3.0 mg/kg, blood CD4+ and CD8+ T cells had expanded clonally.

This clone was observed once. Antigen unknown. The junction and the germline gene differ at one end; a read error may be behind it. CDR1 and CDR2 from the germline V gene are SSHAT and FNYEAQ (reference sequence). The CDR3 has 14 residues. Produced via immunoSEQ multiplex PCR; TCRdb's table is partial and in-frame only. The repertoire holds about 53,000 clones, with 88% as singletons. Sequenced material: CD4+ or CD8+ T cells sorted from blood, taken in a trial of the OX40 agonist ivuxolimab. The source is an adult with an advanced solid tumor such as melanoma, head and neck, liver or kidney cancer. The gene calls are TRBV7-7 and TRBJ2-5, with a weak D call TRBD1 (6 bases). DNA of the CDR3: TGTGCTAGCAGCTTATCAGGGGTGAAAGAGACCCAGTACTTC. Translating gives CASSLSGVKETQYF.